These 9 T cell receptor beta chains originate from one sample sequenced in a study of cytomegalovirus exposure and HLA in healthy donors. PCR amplification relied on 60 Vbeta primers (plus 13 Jbeta primers). TCRdb keeps only in-frame clones here, not all; method: immunoSEQ multiplex PCR. Found here are under 200,000 clones; the top ten clones hold approximately 6.5%. Sequencing was performed on PBMCs. The origin of the receptors is a man aged 25 to 40 in good health and CMV-seronegative.

J is TRBJ2-7 and V is TRBV11-3; 10 bases fit TRBD2. The CDR3 covers 14 residues. With V trimmed by 3 bases and J by 5 bases, 4 bases remained unmatched. Germline CDR1 and CDR2: SGHNT and YENEEA. The CDR3, as DNA: TGTGCCAGCAGCTTGAGCGGGAGGGCCAACGAGCAGTACTTC. This encodes CASSLSGRANEQYF.

This sequence joins TRBV27 and TRBJ1-1; 7 positions agree with TRBD1. CDR1 is MNHEY, CDR2 SMNVEV, per germline (reference sequence). The CDR3 loop spans 16 amino acids. V gave up 5 bases and J gave up 1 base; unmatched junction bases: 10. In DNA, the CDR3 is TGTGCCAGCAGTCTAGCTCCGGGGGACAGGAACACTGAAGCTTTCTTT. It codes for CASSLAPGDRNTEAFF.

The chain joins TRBV30 to TRBJ1-2, with TRBD1 as a possible D gene (6 bases). Deletions cut 5 bases from V and 4 bases from J, with 14 bases between. Germline CDR1 is GTSNPN and CDR2 is SVGIG (reference sequence). This CDR3 is built from 13 residues. The CDR3 region is CAWSRDTLYGYTF. The CDR3 coding sequence is TGTGCCTGGTCCCGGGACACCCTCTATGGCTACACCTTC.

Comment on this clone: This specimen includes other DNA sequences encoding the same CDR3. V is TRBV19 and J is TRBJ1-1, with 9 nucleotides matching TRBD1. Looked up from germline, CDR1 is LNHDA and CDR2 is SQIVND (reference sequence). The junction had 5 bases not matched to a gene; V was cut back by 5 bases and J by 1 base. The CDR3 has 15 residues. CDR3 sequence reads: CASSPGQGANTEAFF. The CDR3 DNA reads TGTGCCAGTAGTCCGGGACAGGGTGCGAACACTGAAGCTTTCTTT. Full variable domain (missing parts from reference TRBV19 and TRBJ1-1): DGGITQSPKYLFRKEGQNVTLSCEQNLNHDAMYWYRQDPGQGLRLIYYSQIVNDFQKGDIAEGYSVSREKKESFPLTVTSAQKNPTAFYLCASSPGQGANTEAFFGQGTRLTVV.

The V gene is TRBV11-2, the J gene TRBJ1-1; no reliable D call. The CDR3 length is 15 residues. V was pared by 5 bases and J by 4 bases, with 17 bases between. Germline V gene sequence: CDR1 SGHAT, CDR2 FQNNGV. Here the CDR3 DNA reads TGTGCCAGCAGCCCTGCGGAGGGCGAGAGCACTGAAGCTTTCTTT. Translating gives CASSPAEGESTEAFF.

V is TRBV7-2 and J is TRBJ1-3, with D possibly TRBD1 on 6 matching bases. V lost 5 bases to trimming and J lost 1 base, with 12 bases between them. The CDR3 runs to 15 residues. Germline CDR1 and CDR2: SGHTA and FQGNSA. CDR3 sequence: CASSATGFSGNTIYF. CDR3 DNA: TGTGCCAGCAGCGCTACAGGGTTTTCTGGAAACACCATATATTTT. Complete variable domain (other parts from reference TRBV7-2 and TRBJ1-3): GAGVSQSPSNKVTEKGKDVELRCDPISGHTALYWYRQSLGQGLEFLIYFQGNSAPDKSGLPSDRFSAERTGGSVSTLTIQRTQQEDSAVYLCASSATGFSGNTIYFGEGSWLTVV.

The chain has TRBV10-3 and TRBJ2-3; TRBD2 agrees at 13 bases. The ends lost 7 bases at V and 3 bases at J; junction bases unmatched: 4. The CDR3 runs 15 residues. CDR1 and CDR2 (germline): ENHRY, SYGVKD. This chain's CDR3 is CAITTSGRETDTQYF. In nucleotides, the CDR3 is TGTGCCATCACCACTAGCGGGAGGGAAACAGATACGCAGTATTTT.

V and J are TRBV2 and TRBJ1-4; tentative D call: TRBD1 (6 bases). The CDR3 consists of 17 residues. Trimming pared 6 bases from V and 5 bases from J, leaving 22 bases between. Looked up from germline, CDR1 is SNHLY and CDR2 is FYNNEI. The CDR3 coding sequence is TGTGCCAGCAGATGGGACATCCGGAGAGGGGTAAATGAAAAACTGTTTTTT. This gives the protein CASRWDIRRGVNEKLFF.

The V call is TRBV9, the J call TRBJ1-1, with 8 nucleotides matching TRBD1. The CDR3 is 14 amino acids. V trimming: 4 bases; J trimming: 11 bases; junction bases outside the gene matches: 13. Germline-derived CDR1 and CDR2 are SGDLS and YYNGEE. CDR3 residues: CASSPTRTGTTAFF. The DNA of the CDR3 is TGTGCCAGCAGCCCTACCCGGACAGGGACTACGGCTTTCTTT.